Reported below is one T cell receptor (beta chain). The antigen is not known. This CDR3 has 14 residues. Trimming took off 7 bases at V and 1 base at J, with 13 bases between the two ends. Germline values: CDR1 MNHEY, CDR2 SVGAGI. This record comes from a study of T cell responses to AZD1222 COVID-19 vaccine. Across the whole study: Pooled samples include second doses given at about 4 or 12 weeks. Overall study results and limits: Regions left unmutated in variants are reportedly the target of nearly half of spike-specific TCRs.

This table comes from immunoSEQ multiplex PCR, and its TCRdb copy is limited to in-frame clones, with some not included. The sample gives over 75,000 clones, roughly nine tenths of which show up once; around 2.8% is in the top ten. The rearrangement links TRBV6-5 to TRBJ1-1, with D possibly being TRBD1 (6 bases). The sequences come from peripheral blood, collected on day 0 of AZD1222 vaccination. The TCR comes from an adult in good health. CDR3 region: CASKWRGKNTEAFF. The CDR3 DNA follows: TGTGCCAGCAAGTGGAGGGGGAAGAACACTGAAGCTTTCTTT.